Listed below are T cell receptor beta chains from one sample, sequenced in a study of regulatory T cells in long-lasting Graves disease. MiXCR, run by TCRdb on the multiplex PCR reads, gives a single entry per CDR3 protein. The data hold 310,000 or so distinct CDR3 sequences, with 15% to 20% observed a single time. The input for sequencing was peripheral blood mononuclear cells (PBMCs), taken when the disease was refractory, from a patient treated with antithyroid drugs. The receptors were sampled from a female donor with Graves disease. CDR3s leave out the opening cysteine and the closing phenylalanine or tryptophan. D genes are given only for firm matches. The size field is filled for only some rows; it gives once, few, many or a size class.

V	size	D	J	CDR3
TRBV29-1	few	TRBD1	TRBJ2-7	SVEGDRGSYEQY
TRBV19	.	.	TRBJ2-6	ASSPDGVSGANVLT
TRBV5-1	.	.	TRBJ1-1	ASSESGAMNTEAF
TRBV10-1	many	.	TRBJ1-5	ASSEGGIRTVKAAQH
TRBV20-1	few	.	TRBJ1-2	RAGREGYT
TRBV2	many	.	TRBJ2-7	ATEGMGEQY
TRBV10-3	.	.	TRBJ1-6	AIGGFNSPLH
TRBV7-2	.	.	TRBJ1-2	ASSLAPRGLGYT
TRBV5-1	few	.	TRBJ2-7	ASSFTGGPYEQY
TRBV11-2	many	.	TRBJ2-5	ASSLGVRLDGETQY
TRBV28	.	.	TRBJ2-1	ASSLGHINEQF
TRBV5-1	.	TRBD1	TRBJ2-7	ASSPSGQASYEQY
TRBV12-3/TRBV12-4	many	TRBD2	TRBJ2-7	ASSWLAGGSSYEQY
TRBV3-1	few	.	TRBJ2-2	ASSRTTSNTGELF
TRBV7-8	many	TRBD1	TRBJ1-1	ASSQGGATEAF
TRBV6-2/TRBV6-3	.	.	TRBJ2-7	ASSYSPLMEQY
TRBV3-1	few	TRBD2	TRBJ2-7	ASSRTSGSVYEQY
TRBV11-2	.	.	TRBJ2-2	ASSFSGTNTGELF
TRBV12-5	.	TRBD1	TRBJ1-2	ASGLVRGQGGGYT
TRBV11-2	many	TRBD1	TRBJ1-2	ASSLAGQGADDYGYT
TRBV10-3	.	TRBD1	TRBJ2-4	AISAVGQALKNIQY
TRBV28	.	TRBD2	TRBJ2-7	ASSFPLEGGPGEQY
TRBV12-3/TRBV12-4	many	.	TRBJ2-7	ASSLAKGFLMPPSAQY
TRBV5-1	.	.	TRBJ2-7	ASSLEGGPRGYEQY